These 20 T cell receptor beta chains originate from one sample sequenced in a study of liver allograft versus peripheral blood T cells. Looking at the study overall: Comparative analysis was performed on T cell receptor repertoires from transplanted livers and from recipients' peripheral blood.

Each CDR3 protein is one row after TCRdb ran MiXCR on the reads. The data hold approximately 12,000 distinct CDR3 sequences, with around a quarter observed a single time. The receptors shown here come from a human patient who had a liver transplant. Some T cells could come from the graft donor.

The chain uses TRBV12-3 or TRBV12-4 and TRBJ1-2; D not certain. Trimming removed 3 bases from V and 8 bases from J, with 13 bases in between. CDR3 length: 13 residues. The CDR3 loop reads CASSLKGHRGYTF. The CDR3 nucleotides are TGTGCCAGCAGTTTGAAAGGGCATCGGGGCTACACCTTC.

The CDR3 DNA is TGTGCCAGCAGCTTCAGGGGAAATGAAAAACTGTTTTTT. The encoded protein is CASSFRGNEKLFF. The chain carries TRBV7-9 and TRBJ1-4; D might be TRBD1 (6 bases). Germline CDR1 is SEHNR and CDR2 is FQNEAQ (reference sequence). Trimming stripped 3 bases from V and 5 bases from J, with 7 bases between. CDR3 length: 13 amino acids.

In its sample, this clonotype ranks as medium-sized. The chain joins TRBV18 to TRBJ1-6, with D hard to call. The CDR3 has 14 amino acids. Germline CDR1 reads KGHSH; CDR2 reads LQKENI. The V and J ends lost 1 base and 9 bases respectively, with 10 bases between them. The CDR3 DNA sequence: TGTGCCAGCTCACCACAGGGCTCTGGTTCACCCCTCCACTTT. Translation: CASSPQGSGSPLHF.

The genes are TRBV10-3 and TRBJ1-2, with 8 bases lining up with TRBD1. CDR3 size: 14 residues. The trim removed 5 bases at V and 8 bases at J, leaving 10 bases unmatched. The germline gives CDR1 ENHRY, CDR2 SYGVKD. CDR3 nucleotide sequence: TGTGCCATCAGTTTCCCCGGGACAGGAAAGGGCTACACCTTC. It translates to CAISFPGTGKGYTF.

The rearrangement joins TRBV12-3 or TRBV12-4 to TRBJ1-6; D ambiguous. V was cut by 2 bases and J by 8 bases, with 7 bases left in between. This CDR3 spans 13 amino acids. CDR3 residues: CASSLTRDSPLHF. The CDR3 nucleotides read TGTGCCAGCAGTTTAACCAGAGATTCACCCCTCCACTTT.

This chain links TRBV12-3 or TRBV12-4 with TRBJ1-1; 7 positions agree with TRBD1. V was clipped by 6 bases and J by 5 bases; unmatched bases: 6. This CDR3 contains 13 residues. Here the CDR3 DNA reads TGTGCCAGCAGCCGACAGGGTGGGACTGAAGCTTTCTTT. Its translation: CASSRQGGTEAFF.

The chain recombines TRBV7-2 with TRBJ2-2; maybe TRBD2 (5 bases). V was clipped by 4 bases and J by 5 bases, with 17 bases between them. Germline values: CDR1 SGHTA, CDR2 FQGNSA. This CDR3 has 16 amino acids. In DNA form, the CDR3 reads TGTGCCAGCAGCTACTCTAGCTTCACCGGGACCGGGGAGCTGTTTTTT. Amino acids: CASSYSSFTGTGELFF.

This clonotype has more than one count but fewer than ten. The V gene is TRBV18, the J gene TRBJ1-5; the match to TRBD1 covers 7 bases. This CDR3 comprises 16 residues. V lost 0 bases, J lost 2 bases, and 4 bases stayed unmatched. Looked up from germline, CDR1 is KGHSH and CDR2 is LQKENI. CDR3 sequence: CASSPPRDSGNQPQHF. As DNA, the CDR3 is TGTGCCAGCTCACCACCGAGGGACAGTGGCAATCAGCCCCAGCATTTT.

V is TRBV20-1 and J is TRBJ1-4, with D perhaps TRBD1 (6 bases). Per the germline V gene, CDR1 is DFQATT and CDR2 is SNEGSKA (reference sequence). V was clipped by 3 bases and J by 4 bases, with 9 bases between them. The length of the CDR3 is 13 residues. The CDR3 region is CSARGHNNEKLFF. In DNA form, the CDR3 reads TGCAGTGCTAGGGGACACAATAATGAAAAACTGTTTTTT.

In this sample, this clonotype is medium-sized (0.01 to 0.1%). The chain links TRBV27 to TRBJ2-1; either TRBD1 or TRBD2 may supply D (5 bases each). This CDR3 comprises 16 residues. V was shortened by 7 bases and J by 6 bases, with 22 bases between the two germline ends. In germline, CDR1 is MNHEY, CDR2 SMNVEV (reference sequence). The CDR3 DNA reads TGTGCCAGCACTTCATCAAAAGGGGAGCCGCTCAATGAGCAGTTCTTC. It is translated as CASTSSKGEPLNEQFF.

By sample fraction, this clonotype is medium-sized. The chain recombines TRBV7-2 with TRBJ1-5; TRBD1 agrees at 7 bases. Germline CDR1 reads SGHTA; CDR2 reads FQGNSA. This CDR3 has 14 amino acids. J lost 6 bases, V lost 2 bases, and 4 bases had no gene match. The CDR3 loop is CASSLQGGGQPQHF. The CDR3 nucleotides read TGTGCCAGCAGCTTACAGGGGGGGGGTCAGCCCCAGCATTTT. Variable domain in full (rest from reference TRBV7-2 and TRBJ1-5): GAGVSQSPSNKVTEKGKDVELRCDPISGHTALYWYRQSLGQGLEFLIYFQGNSAPDKSGLPSDRFSAERTGGSVSTLTIQRTQQEDSAVYLCASSLQGGGQPQHFGDGTRLSIL.

The rearrangement joins TRBV7-3 to TRBJ2-5; possibly TRBD1 for D (6 bases). Per the germline V gene, CDR1 is SGHTA and CDR2 is FQGTGA. The V end was cut by 1 base, the J end by 0 bases, with 9 bases between. The CDR3 has 15 amino acids. The CDR3 DNA sequence: TGTGCCAGCAGCTTAAGCCGGGACAACCAAGAGACCCAGTACTTC. It codes for CASSLSRDNQETQYF.

By proportion, this clonotype is medium-sized. The genes are TRBV19 and TRBJ2-7, with TRBD2 matching 7 bases. Germline lookup yields CDR1 LNHDA and CDR2 SQIVND (reference sequence). Trimming took 6 bases from V and 6 from J; bases not matched to a gene: 5. This CDR3 spans 12 amino acids. The CDR3 is CASRLLAVEQYF. CDR3 in DNA: TGTGCCAGTAGACTTCTAGCGGTCGAGCAGTACTTC.

This clonotype is termed medium-sized. The J gene is TRBJ1-6, the V gene TRBV19; D gene unclear. From germline, CDR1 is LNHDA and CDR2 SQIVND (reference sequence). This CDR3 contains 15 residues. V was cut by 7 bases and J by 0 bases, with 10 bases left in between. The CDR3 is CASTHTSSYNSPLHF. The CDR3 DNA sequence: TGTGCCAGTACTCATACGAGCTCCTATAATTCACCCCTCCACTTT.

The rearrangement links TRBV20-1 to TRBJ1-1; the match to TRBD1 covers 7 bases. The length of the CDR3 is 13 residues. V was clipped by 6 bases and J by 1 base; unmatched bases: 5. CDR1 DFQATT and CDR2 SNEGSKA come from the germline V gene (reference sequence). The CDR3 sequence is CSAQGQPNTEAFF. CDR3 DNA: TGCAGTGCCCAGGGACAGCCGAACACTGAAGCTTTCTTT.

The rearrangement uses TRBV5-4 and TRBJ2-1; 7 nucleotides line up with TRBD2. From germline, CDR1 is SGHNT and CDR2 YYREEE (reference sequence). The length of the CDR3 is 15 residues. V shed 4 bases and J 7 bases; nucleotides not matched to a gene: 11. The CDR3 nucleotides read TGTGCCAGCAGCGCCCGGGAAGCGGGGCTAAATGAGCAGTTCTTC. Translating gives CASSAREAGLNEQFF.

This clonotype is categorized as medium-sized (0.01 to 0.1%). V and J are TRBV10-3 and TRBJ1-6, with a tentative D call TRBD1 (5 bases). V lost 4 bases, J lost 5 bases, and 12 bases lay in between. The CDR3 totals 15 residues. Germline CDR1 is ENHRY and CDR2 is SYGVKD. The DNA of the CDR3 is TGTGCCATCAGTGTGCTGGGGGTGGATAATTCACCCCTCCACTTT. Protein: CAISVLGVDNSPLHF.

The V gene is TRBV6-2 or TRBV6-3, the J gene TRBJ1-1; D is possibly TRBD1 (5 bases). The CDR3 loop spans 14 amino acids. V was shortened by 3 bases and J by 5 bases, with 13 bases between the two germline ends. The germline V gene has CDR1 MNHEY and CDR2 SVGEGT. The CDR3: CASSYPGPGTEAFF. CDR3 nucleotide sequence: TGTGCCAGCAGTTATCCGGGGCCAGGGACTGAAGCTTTCTTT.

This clonotype was recorded at least ten times. V and J are TRBV6-5 and TRBJ1-3; a possible D gene is TRBD1 (6 bases). CDR1 is MNHEY and CDR2 is SVGAGI in the germline V gene. With 2 bases removed from V and 0 bases from J, the gap between germline ends came to 11 bases. CDR3 length equals 16 residues. This chain's CDR3 is CASSYGRGSSGNTIYF. Written as DNA, the CDR3 is TGTGCCAGCAGTTACGGAAGGGGGAGCTCTGGAAACACCATATATTTT.

The CDR3, as DNA: TGCAGTGCTAGATGGGCGATCTATGGCTACACCTTC. Amino acids: CSARWAIYGYTF. The chain is built from TRBV20-1 and TRBJ1-2; no firm D call. Germline lookup yields CDR1 DFQATT and CDR2 SNEGSKA (reference sequence). The germline V and J ends were trimmed by 2 bases and 4 bases, with 8 bases remaining between them. The CDR3 is 12 residues long.